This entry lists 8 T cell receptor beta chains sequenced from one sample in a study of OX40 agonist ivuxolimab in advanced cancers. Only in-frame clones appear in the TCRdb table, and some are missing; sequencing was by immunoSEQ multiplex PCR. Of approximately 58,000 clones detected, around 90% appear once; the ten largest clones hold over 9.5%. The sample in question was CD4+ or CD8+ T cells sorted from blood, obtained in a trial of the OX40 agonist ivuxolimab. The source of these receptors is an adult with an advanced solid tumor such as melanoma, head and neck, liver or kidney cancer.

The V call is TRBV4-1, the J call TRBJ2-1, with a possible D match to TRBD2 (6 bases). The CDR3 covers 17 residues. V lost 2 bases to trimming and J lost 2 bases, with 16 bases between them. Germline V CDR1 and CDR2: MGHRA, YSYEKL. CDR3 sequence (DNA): TGCGCCAGCAGCCAAACCCGAGGACTAACAACCTACAATGAGCAGTTCTTC. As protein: CASSQTRGLTTYNEQFF.

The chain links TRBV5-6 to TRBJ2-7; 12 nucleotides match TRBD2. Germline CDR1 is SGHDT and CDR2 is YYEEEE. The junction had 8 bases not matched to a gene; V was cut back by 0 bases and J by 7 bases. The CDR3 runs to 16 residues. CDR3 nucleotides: TGTGCCAGCAGCTTGGCGACGGGACTAGCGGGCGTGGAGCAGTACTTC. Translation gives CASSLATGLAGVEQYF.

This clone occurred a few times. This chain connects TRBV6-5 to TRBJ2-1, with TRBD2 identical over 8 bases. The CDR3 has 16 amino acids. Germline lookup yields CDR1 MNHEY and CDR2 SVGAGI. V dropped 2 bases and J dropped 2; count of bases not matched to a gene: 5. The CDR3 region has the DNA TGTGCCAGCAGTTACCGAGCGGGAGATCCCTACAATGAGCAGTTCTTC. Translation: CASSYRAGDPYNEQFF.

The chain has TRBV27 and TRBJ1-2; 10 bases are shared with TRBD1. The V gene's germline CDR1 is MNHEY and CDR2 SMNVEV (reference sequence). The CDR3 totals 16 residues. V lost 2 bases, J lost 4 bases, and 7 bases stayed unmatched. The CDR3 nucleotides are TGTGCCAGCAGTTTAACGGGACAGGGGAAGGGCTATGGCTACACCTTC. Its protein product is CASSLTGQGKGYGYTF.

The DNA for the CDR3 is TGTGCCAGCAGAACAGCCAAAGAGACCCAGTACTTC. It translates to CASRTAKETQYF. J is TRBJ2-5 and V is TRBV28; D unclear. This CDR3 is 12 amino acids long. Germline V gene sequence: CDR1 MDHEN, CDR2 SYDVKM. The V end lost 6 bases, the J end lost 3 bases, and 8 bases lay between the germline ends.

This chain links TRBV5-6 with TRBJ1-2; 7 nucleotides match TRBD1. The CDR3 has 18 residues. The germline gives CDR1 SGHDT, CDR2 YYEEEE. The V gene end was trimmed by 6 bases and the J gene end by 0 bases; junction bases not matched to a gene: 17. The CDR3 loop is CASTTLTGIKGTNYGYTF. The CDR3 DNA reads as TGTGCCAGCACCACACTGACAGGGATAAAGGGTACTAACTATGGCTACACCTTC.

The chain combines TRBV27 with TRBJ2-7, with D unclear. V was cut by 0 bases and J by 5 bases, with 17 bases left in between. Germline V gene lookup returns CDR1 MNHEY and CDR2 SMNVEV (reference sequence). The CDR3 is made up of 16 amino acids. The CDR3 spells CASSLSPGLPTDEQYF. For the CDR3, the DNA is TGTGCCAGCAGTTTATCCCCCGGCCTCCCAACGGACGAGCAGTACTTC.

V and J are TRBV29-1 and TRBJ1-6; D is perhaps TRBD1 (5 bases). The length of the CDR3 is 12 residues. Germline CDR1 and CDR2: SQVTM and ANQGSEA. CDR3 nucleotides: TGCCGGGGCGGGGTGACCATCTCACCCCTCCACTTT. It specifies CRGGVTISPLHF. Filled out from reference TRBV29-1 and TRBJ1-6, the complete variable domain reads SAVISQKPSRDICQRGTSLTIQCQVDSQVTMMFWYRQQPGQSLTLIATANQGSEATYESGFVIDKFPISRPNLTFSTLTVSNMSPEDSSIYLCRGGVTISPLHFGNGTRLTVT.